The 10 T cell receptor beta chains reported below all come from one sample, sequenced in a study of cytomegalovirus exposure and HLA in healthy donors (TCRdb year 2017). To prepare the library, the immunoSEQ multiplex PCR assay was applied. For the multiplex PCR, a mixture combining 60 forward primers for TCR Vbeta segments and 13 reverse primers for TCR Jbeta segments was used. The immuneACCESS repertoire file appears here via TCRdb, limited to in-frame rearrangements. These files lack a portion of the clones; in checked studies, under half of the deficit traces to unresolved V genes, and the cause of the others is not known. The sample records about 180,000 clones, around 74% of which are singletons. Jointly, the top ten make up approximately 2.3% of the sample. What was sequenced was PBMCs. The source of these receptors is a female donor in good health and CMV-seronegative.

This chain joins TRBV7-2 and TRBJ2-3, with D possibly TRBD1 on 7 matching bases. This CDR3 is built from 15 residues. Germline CDR1 reads SGHTA; CDR2 reads FQGNSA. The V end was cut by 5 bases, the J end by 11 bases, with 23 bases between. Here the CDR3 DNA reads TGTGCCAGCAGCCCAGGGGGGCGGGTGGGTATCGGGCAGTATTTT. Protein product: CASSPGGRVGIGQYF.

V is TRBV7-3 and J is TRBJ2-3, with D possibly TRBD2 on 6 matching bases. This CDR3 has 13 amino acids. Germline V gene lookup returns CDR1 SGHTA and CDR2 FQGTGA. Trimming cost V 3 bases and J 4 bases, with 8 bases left between them. The CDR3 DNA sequence: TGTGCCAGCAGCTTTGGAGGGGCAGATACGCAGTATTTT. Its translation is CASSFGGADTQYF.

The V call is TRBV6-5, the J call TRBJ1-2; TRBD1 agrees at 9 bases. CDR1 MNHEY and CDR2 SVGAGI come from the germline V gene. Trimming at V came to 0 bases and at J to 8 bases, leaving 7 bases not matched to a gene. The CDR3 spans 15 residues. CDR3 sequence: CASSYSRDRGGGYTF. The CDR3 DNA sequence: TGTGCCAGCAGTTACTCTCGCGACAGGGGGGGCGGCTACACCTTC.

The genes are TRBV19 and TRBJ1-6, with 8 bases lining up with TRBD1. There are 19 residues in the CDR3. The junction had 15 bases not matched to a gene; V was cut back by 0 bases and J by 8 bases. Germline V lookup: CDR1 LNHDA, CDR2 SQIVND (reference sequence). The CDR3 region has the DNA TGTGCCAGTAGTATAGATCGTATCACCCGGGACAGGATTTATTCACCCCTCCACTTT. It is translated as CASSIDRITRDRIYSPLHF.

In its sample, this clone was seen a few times. The V and J genes are TRBV4-3 and TRBJ1-4, with 8 positions matching TRBD1. Germline values: CDR1 LGHNA, CDR2 YSLEER. The CDR3 is 16 residues long. Trimming cost V 0 bases and J 6 bases; bases outside gene matches: 6. CDR3 in amino acids: CASSQDRGRGHEKLFF. CDR3 nucleotides: TGCGCCAGCAGCCAAGATCGCGGCAGGGGGCATGAAAAACTGTTTTTT.

CDR3 residues: CASNTYQETQYF. CDR3 DNA sequence: TGTGCCAGCAACACGTACCAAGAGACCCAGTACTTC. This chain joins TRBV6-6 and TRBJ2-5; D is unresolved. Trimming cost V 7 bases and J 0 bases, with 6 bases left between them. This CDR3 comprises 12 residues. Looked up from germline, CDR1 is MNHNY and CDR2 is SVGAGI (reference sequence).

The CDR3 is CASSFGQMGRETQYF. CDR3 coding DNA: TGTGCCAGCAGCTTTGGACAGATGGGTCGGGAGACCCAGTACTTC. The chain recombines TRBV7-8 with TRBJ2-5; possible D gene TRBD1, 6 bases. The CDR3 loop spans 15 amino acids. In germline, CDR1 is SGHVS, CDR2 FQNEAQ. Trimming shortened V by 3 bases and J by 5 bases, and 16 bases separated the two germline ends.

The CDR3 here is CASTGTSGRPDTQYF. DNA for the CDR3: TGTGCCAGTACTGGGACTAGCGGGAGGCCAGATACGCAGTATTTT. The V gene is TRBV28, the J gene TRBJ2-3, with 15 bases matching TRBD2. After removal of 9 bases from V and 4 bases from J, the junction contained 5 bases not matched to a gene. The CDR3 runs 15 residues. Germline V gene lookup returns CDR1 MDHEN and CDR2 SYDVKM.

The V gene is TRBV28, the J gene TRBJ1-1, with D possibly TRBD1 on 6 matching bases. The germline CDR1 and CDR2 sequences are MDHEN and SYDVKM. The V end was cut by 6 bases, the J end by 0 bases, with 17 bases between. The CDR3 sequence is 16 residues long. The CDR3 nucleotides are TGTGCCAGCAGGCTAAAATTGAGGGGGATGAACACTGAAGCTTTCTTT. Amino acid sequence: CASRLKLRGMNTEAFF.

The chain is built from TRBV5-6 and TRBJ1-2, with D unresolved. V lost 0 bases and J 2 bases, leaving 11 bases between the germline ends. The germline V gene has CDR1 SGHDT and CDR2 YYEEEE. The CDR3 contains 15 residues. In DNA form, the CDR3 reads TGTGCCAGCAGCTTGGTCGCGGGATCAAACTATGGCTACACCTTC. Amino acids: CASSLVAGSNYGYTF.